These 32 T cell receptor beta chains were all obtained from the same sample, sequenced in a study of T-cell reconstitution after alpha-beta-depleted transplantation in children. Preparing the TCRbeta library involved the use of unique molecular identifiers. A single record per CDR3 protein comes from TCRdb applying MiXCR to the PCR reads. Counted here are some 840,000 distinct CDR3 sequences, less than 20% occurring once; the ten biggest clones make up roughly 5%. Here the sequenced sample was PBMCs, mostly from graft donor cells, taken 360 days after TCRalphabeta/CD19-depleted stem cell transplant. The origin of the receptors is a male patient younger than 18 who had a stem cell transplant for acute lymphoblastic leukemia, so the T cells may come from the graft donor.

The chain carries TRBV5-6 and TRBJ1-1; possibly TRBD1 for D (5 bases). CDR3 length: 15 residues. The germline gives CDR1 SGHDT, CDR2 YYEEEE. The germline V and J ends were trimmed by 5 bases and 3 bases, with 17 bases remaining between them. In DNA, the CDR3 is TGTGCCAGCAGACTCCTTGGGGGAGGGGACACTGAAGCTTTCTTT. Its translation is CASRLLGGGDTEAFF.

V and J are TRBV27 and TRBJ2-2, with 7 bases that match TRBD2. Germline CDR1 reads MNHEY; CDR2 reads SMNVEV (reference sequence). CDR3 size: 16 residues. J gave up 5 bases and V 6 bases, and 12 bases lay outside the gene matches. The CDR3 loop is CASREERGSLTGELFF. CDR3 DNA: TGTGCCAGCAGGGAGGAGCGGGGATCACTGACCGGGGAGCTGTTTTTT.

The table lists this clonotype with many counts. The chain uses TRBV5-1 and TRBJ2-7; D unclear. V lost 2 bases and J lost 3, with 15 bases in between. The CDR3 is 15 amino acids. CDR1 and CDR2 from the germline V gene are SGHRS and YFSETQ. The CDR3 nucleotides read TGCGCCAGCAGCTTCGGCGGAGACCGCCTCTACGAGCAGTACTTC. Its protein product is CASSFGGDRLYEQYF.

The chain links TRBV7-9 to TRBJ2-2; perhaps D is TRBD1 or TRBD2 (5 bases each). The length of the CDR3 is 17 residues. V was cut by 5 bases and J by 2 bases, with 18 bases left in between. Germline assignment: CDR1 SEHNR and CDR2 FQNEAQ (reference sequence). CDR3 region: CASSGGSWIPNTGELFF. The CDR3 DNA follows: TGTGCCAGCAGCGGGGGATCGTGGATACCTAACACCGGGGAGCTGTTTTTT.

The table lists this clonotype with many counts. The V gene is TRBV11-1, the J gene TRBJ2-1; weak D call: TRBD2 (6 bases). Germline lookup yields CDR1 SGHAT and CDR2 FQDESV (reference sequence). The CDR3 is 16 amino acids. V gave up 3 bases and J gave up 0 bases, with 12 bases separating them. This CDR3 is CASSLLAPSSYNEQFF. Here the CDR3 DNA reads TGTGCCAGCAGCTTGCTAGCGCCAAGCTCCTACAATGAGCAGTTCTTC.

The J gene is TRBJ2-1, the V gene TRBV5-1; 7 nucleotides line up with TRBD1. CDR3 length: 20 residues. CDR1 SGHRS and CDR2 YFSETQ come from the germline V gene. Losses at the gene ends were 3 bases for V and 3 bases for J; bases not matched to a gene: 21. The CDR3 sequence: CASSSNGRMGTANYYNEQFF. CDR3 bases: TGCGCCAGCAGCTCGAATGGGCGGATGGGGACAGCTAACTACTACAATGAGCAGTTCTTC.

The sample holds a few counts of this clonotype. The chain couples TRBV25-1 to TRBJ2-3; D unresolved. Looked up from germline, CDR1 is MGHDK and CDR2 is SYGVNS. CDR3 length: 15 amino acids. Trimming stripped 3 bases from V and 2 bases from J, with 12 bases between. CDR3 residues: CASSDLESPTDTQYF. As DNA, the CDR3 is TGTGCCAGCAGTGATCTGGAATCCCCCACAGATACGCAGTATTTT. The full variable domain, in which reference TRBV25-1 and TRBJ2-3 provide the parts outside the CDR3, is EADIYQTPRYLVIGTGKKITLECSQTMGHDKMYWYQQDPGMELHLIHYSYGVNSTEKGDLSSESTVSRIRTEHFPLTLESARPSHTSQYLCASSDLESPTDTQYFGPGTRLTVL.

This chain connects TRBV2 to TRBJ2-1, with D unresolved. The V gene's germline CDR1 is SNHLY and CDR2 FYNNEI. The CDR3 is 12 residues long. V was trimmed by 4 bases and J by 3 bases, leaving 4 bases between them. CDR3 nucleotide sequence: TGTGCCAGCAGTGTAGTCTACAATGAGCAGTTCTTC. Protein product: CASSVVYNEQFF.

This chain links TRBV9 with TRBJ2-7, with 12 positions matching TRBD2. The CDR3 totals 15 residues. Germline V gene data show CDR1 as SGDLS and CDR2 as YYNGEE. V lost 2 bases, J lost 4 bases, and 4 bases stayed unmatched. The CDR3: CASSVTGLAGYEQYF. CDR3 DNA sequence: TGTGCCAGCAGCGTGACGGGACTAGCGGGTTACGAGCAGTACTTC. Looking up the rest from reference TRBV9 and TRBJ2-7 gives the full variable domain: DSGVTQTPKHLITATGQRVTLRCSPRSGDLSVYWYQQSLDQGLQFLIQYYNGEERAKGNILERFSAQQFPDLHSELNLSSLELGDSALYFCASSVTGLAGYEQYFGPGTRLTVT.

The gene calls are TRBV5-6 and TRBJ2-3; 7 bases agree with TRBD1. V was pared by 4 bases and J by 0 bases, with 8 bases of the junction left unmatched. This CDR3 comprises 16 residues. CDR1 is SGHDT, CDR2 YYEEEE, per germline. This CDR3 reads CASSVYRGWSTDTQYF. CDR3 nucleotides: TGTGCCAGCAGCGTATACAGGGGCTGGAGCACAGATACGCAGTATTTT. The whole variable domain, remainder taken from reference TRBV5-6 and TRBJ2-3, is DAGVTQSPTHLIKTRGQQVTLRCSPKSGHDTVSWYQQALGQGPQFIFQYYEEEERQRGNFPDRFSGHQFPNYSSELNVNALLLGDSALYLCASSVYRGWSTDTQYFGPGTRLTVL.

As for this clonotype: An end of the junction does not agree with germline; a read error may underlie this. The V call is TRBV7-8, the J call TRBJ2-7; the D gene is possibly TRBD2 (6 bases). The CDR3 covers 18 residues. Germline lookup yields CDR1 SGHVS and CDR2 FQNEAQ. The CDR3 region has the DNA TGTGCCAGCAGCTTACACCAATACAGCGCTAGCGCGACACCTGAGTGGTGCTTC. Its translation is CASSLHQYSASATPEWCF.

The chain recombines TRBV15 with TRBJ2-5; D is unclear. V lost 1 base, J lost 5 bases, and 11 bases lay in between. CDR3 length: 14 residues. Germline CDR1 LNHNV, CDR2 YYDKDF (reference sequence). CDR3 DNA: TGTGCCACCAGCAGAGGGGGTTCGGTGGAGACCCAGTACTTC. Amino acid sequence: CATSRGGSVETQYF. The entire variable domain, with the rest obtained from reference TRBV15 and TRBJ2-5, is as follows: DAMVIQNPRYQVTQFGKPVTLSCSQTLNHNVMYWYQQKSSQAPKLLFHYYDKDFNNEADTPDNFQSRRPNTSFCFLDIRSPGLGDTAMYLCATSRGGSVETQYFGPGTRLLVL.

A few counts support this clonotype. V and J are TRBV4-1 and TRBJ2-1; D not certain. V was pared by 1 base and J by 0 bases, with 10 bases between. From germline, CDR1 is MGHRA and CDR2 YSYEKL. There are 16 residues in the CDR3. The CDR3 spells CASSQGTVSSYNEQFF. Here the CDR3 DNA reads TGCGCCAGCAGCCAAGGAACAGTGAGCTCCTACAATGAGCAGTTCTTC.

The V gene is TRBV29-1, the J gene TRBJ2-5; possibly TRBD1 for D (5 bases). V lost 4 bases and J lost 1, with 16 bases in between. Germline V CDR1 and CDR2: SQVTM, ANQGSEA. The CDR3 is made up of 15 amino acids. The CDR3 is CSVAPRGRAQETQYF. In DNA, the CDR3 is TGCAGCGTTGCCCCCCGAGGCAGGGCCCAAGAGACCCAGTACTTC.

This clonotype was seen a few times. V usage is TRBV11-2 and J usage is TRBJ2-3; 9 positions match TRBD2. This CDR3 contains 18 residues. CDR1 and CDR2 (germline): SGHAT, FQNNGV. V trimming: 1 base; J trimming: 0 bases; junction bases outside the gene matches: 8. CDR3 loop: CASSLVGVLAGSTDTQYF. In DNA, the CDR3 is TGTGCCAGCAGCTTAGTTGGGGTGCTAGCGGGGAGCACAGATACGCAGTATTTT.

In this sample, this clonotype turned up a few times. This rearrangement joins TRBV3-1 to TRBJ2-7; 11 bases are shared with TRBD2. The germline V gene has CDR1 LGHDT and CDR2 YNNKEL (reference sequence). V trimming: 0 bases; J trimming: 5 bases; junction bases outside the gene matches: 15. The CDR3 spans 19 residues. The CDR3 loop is CASSQDTTSGSWGTHEQYF. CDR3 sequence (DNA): TGTGCCAGCAGCCAAGATACAACTAGCGGGAGCTGGGGTACGCACGAGCAGTACTTC.

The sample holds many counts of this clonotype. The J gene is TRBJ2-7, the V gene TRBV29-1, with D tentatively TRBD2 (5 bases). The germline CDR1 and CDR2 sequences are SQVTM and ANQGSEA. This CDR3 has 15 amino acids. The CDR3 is CTTLVGVEASGEQYF. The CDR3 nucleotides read TGCACCACGTTGGTGGGTGTGGAGGCCTCCGGCGAGCAGTACTTC.

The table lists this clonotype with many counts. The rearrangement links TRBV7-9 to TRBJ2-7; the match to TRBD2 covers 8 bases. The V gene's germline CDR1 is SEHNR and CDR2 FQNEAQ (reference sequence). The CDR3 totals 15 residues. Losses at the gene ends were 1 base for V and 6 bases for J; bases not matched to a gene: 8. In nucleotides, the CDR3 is TGTGCCAGCAGCTTAGAGTTCGGGAGGGCCTTCGAGCAGTACTTC. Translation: CASSLEFGRAFEQYF.

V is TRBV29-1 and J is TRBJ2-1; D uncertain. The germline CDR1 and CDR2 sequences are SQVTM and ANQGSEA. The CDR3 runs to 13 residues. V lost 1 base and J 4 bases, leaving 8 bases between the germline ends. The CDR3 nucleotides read TGCAGCGTTGAAGTACCCTGGTACAATGAGCAGTTCTTC. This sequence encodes CSVEVPWYNEQFF.

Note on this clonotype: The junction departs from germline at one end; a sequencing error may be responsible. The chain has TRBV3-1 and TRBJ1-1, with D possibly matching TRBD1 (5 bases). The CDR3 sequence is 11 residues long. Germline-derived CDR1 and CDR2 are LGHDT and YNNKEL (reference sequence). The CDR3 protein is CASSHALQVDF. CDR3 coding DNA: TGTGCCAGCAGCCATGCCCTACAGGTTGACTTT.

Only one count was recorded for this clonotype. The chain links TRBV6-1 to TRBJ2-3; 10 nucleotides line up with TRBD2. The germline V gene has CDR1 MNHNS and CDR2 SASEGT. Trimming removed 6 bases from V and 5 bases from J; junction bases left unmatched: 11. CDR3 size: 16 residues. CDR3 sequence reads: CASSPTTAGGIDTQYF. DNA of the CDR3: TGTGCCAGCAGCCCTACTACAGCGGGAGGGATAGATACGCAGTATTTT.

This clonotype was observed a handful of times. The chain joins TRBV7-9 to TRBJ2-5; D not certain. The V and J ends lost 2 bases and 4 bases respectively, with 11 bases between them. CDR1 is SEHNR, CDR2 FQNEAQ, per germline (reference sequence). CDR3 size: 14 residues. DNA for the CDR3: TGTGCCAGCAGCTTAAAGAGGACGGGAGAGACCCAGTACTTC. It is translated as CASSLKRTGETQYF.

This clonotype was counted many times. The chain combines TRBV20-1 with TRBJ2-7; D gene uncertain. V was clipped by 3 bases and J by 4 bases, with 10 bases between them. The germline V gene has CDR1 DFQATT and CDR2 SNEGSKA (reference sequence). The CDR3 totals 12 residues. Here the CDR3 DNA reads TGCAGTGCTAGCCTGTTGGGATACGAGCAGTACTTC. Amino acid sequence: CSASLLGYEQYF.

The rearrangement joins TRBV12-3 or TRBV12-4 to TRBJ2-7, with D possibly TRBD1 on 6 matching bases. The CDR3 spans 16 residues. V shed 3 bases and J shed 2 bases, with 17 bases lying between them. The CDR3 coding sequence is TGTGCCAGCAGTTTGAATCCAGTAAGGGGGACCTACGAGCAGTACTTC. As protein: CASSLNPVRGTYEQYF.

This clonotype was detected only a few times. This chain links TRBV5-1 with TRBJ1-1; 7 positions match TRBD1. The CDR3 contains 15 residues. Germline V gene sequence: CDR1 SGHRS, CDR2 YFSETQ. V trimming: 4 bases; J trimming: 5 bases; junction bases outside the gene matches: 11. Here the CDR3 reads CASSTGTGVWTEAFF. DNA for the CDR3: TGCGCCAGCAGCACGGGTACAGGGGTTTGGACTGAAGCTTTCTTT.

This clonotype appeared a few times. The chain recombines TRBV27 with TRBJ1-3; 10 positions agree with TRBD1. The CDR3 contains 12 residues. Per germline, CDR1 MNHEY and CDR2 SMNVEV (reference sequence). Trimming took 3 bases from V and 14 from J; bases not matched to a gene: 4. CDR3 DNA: TGTGCCAGCAGTTTTCGGGGACAGGGGCTATATTTT. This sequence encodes CASSFRGQGLYF.

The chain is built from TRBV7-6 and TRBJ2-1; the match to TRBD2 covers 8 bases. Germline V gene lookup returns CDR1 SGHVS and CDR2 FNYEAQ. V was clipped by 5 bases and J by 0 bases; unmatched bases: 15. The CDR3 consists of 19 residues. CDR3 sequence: CASSRAPRGSGSSYNEQFF. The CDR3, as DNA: TGTGCCAGCAGCCGAGCACCTAGGGGAAGCGGGAGCTCCTACAATGAGCAGTTCTTC.

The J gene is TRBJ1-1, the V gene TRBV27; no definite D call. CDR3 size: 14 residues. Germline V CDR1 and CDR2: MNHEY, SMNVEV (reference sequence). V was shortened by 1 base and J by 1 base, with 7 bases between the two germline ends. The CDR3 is CASSLFTGNTEAFF. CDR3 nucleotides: TGTGCCAGCAGTTTATTCACCGGGAACACTGAAGCTTTCTTT.

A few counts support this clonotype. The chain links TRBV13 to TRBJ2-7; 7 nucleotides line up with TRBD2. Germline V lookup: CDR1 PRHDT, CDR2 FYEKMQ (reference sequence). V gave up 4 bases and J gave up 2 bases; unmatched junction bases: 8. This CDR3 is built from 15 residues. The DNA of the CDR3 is TGTGCCAGCAGCTGGGGCCGGGACTACGCCTACGAGCAGTACTTC. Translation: CASSWGRDYAYEQYF.

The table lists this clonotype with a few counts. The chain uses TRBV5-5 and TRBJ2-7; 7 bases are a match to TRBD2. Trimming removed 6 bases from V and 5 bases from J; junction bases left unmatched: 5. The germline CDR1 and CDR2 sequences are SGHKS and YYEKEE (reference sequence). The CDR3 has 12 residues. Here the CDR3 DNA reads TGTGCCAGCACCCCTCGGGGGGACGAGCAGTACTTC. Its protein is CASTPRGDEQYF.

The CDR3 region is CASRSGLAGVNRHTGELFF. The CDR3 DNA reads TGTGCCAGCAGATCGGGACTAGCGGGAGTTAATCGGCACACCGGGGAGCTGTTTTTT. The chain combines TRBV7-3 with TRBJ2-2; TRBD2 matches 14 bases. CDR3 size: 19 residues. CDR1 is SGHTA, CDR2 FQGTGA, per germline. Trimming took 6 bases from V and 3 from J; bases not matched to a gene: 12.

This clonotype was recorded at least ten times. The CDR3 DNA is TGTGCCACCAGCTGGACTAGCGGATACAATGAGCAGTTCTTC. It encodes CATSWTSGYNEQFF. The genes are TRBV15 and TRBJ2-1; TRBD2 agrees at 10 bases. CDR3 length: 14 residues. The germline gives CDR1 LNHNV, CDR2 YYDKDF (reference sequence). The junction had 2 bases not matched to a gene; V was cut back by 5 bases and J by 4 bases.